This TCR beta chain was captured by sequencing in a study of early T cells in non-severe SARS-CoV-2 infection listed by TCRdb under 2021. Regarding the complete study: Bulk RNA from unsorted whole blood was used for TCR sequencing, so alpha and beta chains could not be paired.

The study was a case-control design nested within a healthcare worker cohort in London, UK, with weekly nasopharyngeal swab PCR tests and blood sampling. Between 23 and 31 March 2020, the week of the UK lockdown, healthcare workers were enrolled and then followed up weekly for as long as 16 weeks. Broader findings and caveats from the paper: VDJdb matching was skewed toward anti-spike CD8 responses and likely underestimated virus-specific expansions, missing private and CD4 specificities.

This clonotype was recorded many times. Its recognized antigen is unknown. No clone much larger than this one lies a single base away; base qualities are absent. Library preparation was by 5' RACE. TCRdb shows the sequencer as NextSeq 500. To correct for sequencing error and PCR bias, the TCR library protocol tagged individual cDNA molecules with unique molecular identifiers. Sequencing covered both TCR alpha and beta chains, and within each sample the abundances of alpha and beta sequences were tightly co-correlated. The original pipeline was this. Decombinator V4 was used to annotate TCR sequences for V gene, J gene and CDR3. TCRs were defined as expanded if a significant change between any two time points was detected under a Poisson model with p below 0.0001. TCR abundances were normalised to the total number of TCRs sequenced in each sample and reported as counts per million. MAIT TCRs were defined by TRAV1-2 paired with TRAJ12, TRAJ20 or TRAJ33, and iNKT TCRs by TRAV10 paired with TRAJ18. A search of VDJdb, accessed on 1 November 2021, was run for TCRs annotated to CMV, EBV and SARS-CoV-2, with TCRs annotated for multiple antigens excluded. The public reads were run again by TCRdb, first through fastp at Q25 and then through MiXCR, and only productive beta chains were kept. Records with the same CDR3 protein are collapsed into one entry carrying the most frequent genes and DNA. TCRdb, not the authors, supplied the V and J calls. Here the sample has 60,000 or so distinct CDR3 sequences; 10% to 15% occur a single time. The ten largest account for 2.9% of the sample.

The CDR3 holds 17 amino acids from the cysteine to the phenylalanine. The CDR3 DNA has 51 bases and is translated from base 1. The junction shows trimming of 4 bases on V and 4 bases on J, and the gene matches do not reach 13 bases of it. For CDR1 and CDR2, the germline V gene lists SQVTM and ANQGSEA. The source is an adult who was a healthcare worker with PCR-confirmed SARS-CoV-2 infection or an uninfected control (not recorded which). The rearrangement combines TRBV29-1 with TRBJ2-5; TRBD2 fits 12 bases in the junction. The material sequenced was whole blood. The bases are TGCAGCGTTGCCCCCTCCCTGGGACTAGCGGGCACAGAGACCCAGTACTTC. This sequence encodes CSVAPSLGLAGTETQYF.